Listed below are T cell receptor beta chains from one sample, sequenced in a study of identical twins. TCRdb re-called the 5' RACE reads through MiXCR, storing one row per CDR3 protein. There are a few hundred thousand distinct CDR3 sequences in the sample; more than 9% occur only once, and about 9% lies in the top ten. Sequenced: memory T cells sorted from blood. Every receptor here comes from a man aged 45 to 65 in good health. The CDR3 runs from the conserved cysteine through the conserved F or W. D genes are given only for firm matches. Clone size is shown for a subset of rows, as once, few, many or a class of expanded clone.

CDR3nt: TGTGCCAGCAATAGGCGGACTAGCGGAGATACGCAGTATTTT; CDR3aa: CASNRRTSGDTQYF; v_gene: TRBV2; d_gene: TRBD2; abundance: NA; j_gene: TRBJ2-3
CDR3nt: TGTGCCATCAAGGGGGGGAGCTCCTACGAGCAGTACTTC; CDR3aa: CAIKGGSSYEQYF; v_gene: TRBV10-3; d_gene: NA; abundance: many; j_gene: TRBJ2-7
CDR3nt: TGTGCCGCCTCGGGTCGGACGGGAGGAGTGGAGCAGTTCTTC; CDR3aa: CAASGRTGGVEQFF; v_gene: TRBV30; d_gene: TRBD2; abundance: many; j_gene: TRBJ2-1
CDR3nt: TGTGCCAGCAGCAAAACTAGCGGGAGGGTTTCAGATACGCAGTATTTT; CDR3aa: CASSKTSGRVSDTQYF; v_gene: TRBV7-2; d_gene: TRBD2; abundance: many; j_gene: TRBJ2-3
CDR3nt: TGTGCCAGCAGTGCGGGGACAGCAAAATACAATGAGCAGTTCTTC; CDR3aa: CASSAGTAKYNEQFF; v_gene: TRBV2; d_gene: TRBD1; abundance: many; j_gene: TRBJ2-1
CDR3nt: TGTGCCAGCAGCCTTTCGGCGGGGGACTCCTACGAGCAGTACTTC; CDR3aa: CASSLSAGDSYEQYF; v_gene: TRBV7-8; d_gene: TRBD2; abundance: few; j_gene: TRBJ2-7
CDR3nt: TGTGCCAGCAGTCTAGGACTAGCGGGGGGCCACGGGCAGTTCTTC; CDR3aa: CASSLGLAGGHGQFF; v_gene: TRBV6-2/TRBV6-3; d_gene: TRBD2; abundance: NA; j_gene: TRBJ2-1
CDR3nt: TGTGCCAGCAGCCTAACAACCCCCACATTGAACACCGGGGAGCTGTTTTTT; CDR3aa: CASSLTTPTLNTGELFF; v_gene: TRBV7-6; d_gene: NA; abundance: NA; j_gene: TRBJ2-2
CDR3nt: TGCGCCAGCAGCTTGGGACAGGGGGAACTCACTGAAGCTTTCTTT; CDR3aa: CASSLGQGELTEAFF; v_gene: TRBV5-1; d_gene: TRBD1; abundance: few; j_gene: TRBJ1-1
CDR3nt: TGCAGTGCTAGAGGGGGGTCCTATGGCTACACCTTC; CDR3aa: CSARGGSYGYTF; v_gene: TRBV20-1; d_gene: NA; abundance: few; j_gene: TRBJ1-2
CDR3nt: TGTGCCAGCAGTACGCCGCGGGACAGGTTACACATTCAGTACTTC; CDR3aa: CASSTPRDRLHIQYF; v_gene: TRBV6-2/TRBV6-3; d_gene: TRBD1; abundance: NA; j_gene: TRBJ2-4
CDR3nt: TGCAGCGTCACCCCGGTGGGTAGGGAGGTATGGAACACTGAAGCTTTCTTT; CDR3aa: CSVTPVGREVWNTEAFF; v_gene: TRBV29-1; d_gene: NA; abundance: many; j_gene: TRBJ1-1
CDR3nt: TGCGCCAGCAGCCCCTTTTACTTCACAGATACGCAGTATTTT; CDR3aa: CASSPFYFTDTQYF; v_gene: TRBV5-1; d_gene: NA; abundance: many; j_gene: TRBJ2-3
CDR3nt: TGTGCCAGCAGCTTAGGGACAGGGGTGACCAATGAGCAGTTCTTC; CDR3aa: CASSLGTGVTNEQFF; v_gene: TRBV7-2; d_gene: TRBD1; abundance: few; j_gene: TRBJ2-1
CDR3nt: TGTGCCAGCAGGACAGGCGCTTCACATAATTCACCCCTCCACTTT; CDR3aa: CASRTGASHNSPLHF; v_gene: TRBV2; d_gene: NA; abundance: many; j_gene: TRBJ1-6
CDR3nt: TGCAGTGCTAGAGGTGGCGGGTCCCTAGAGACCCAGTACTTC; CDR3aa: CSARGGGSLETQYF; v_gene: TRBV20-1; d_gene: NA; abundance: NA; j_gene: TRBJ2-5
CDR3nt: TGTGCCAGCAGTTTGGACAGTAACAATGAGCAGTTCTTC; CDR3aa: CASSLDSNNEQFF; v_gene: TRBV28; d_gene: NA; abundance: many; j_gene: TRBJ2-1
CDR3nt: TGTGCCAGCAGCTCCGGGCTCCGACCTAAGCAAGAGACCCAGTACTTC; CDR3aa: CASSSGLRPKQETQYF; v_gene: TRBV7-2; d_gene: NA; abundance: NA; j_gene: TRBJ2-5
CDR3nt: TGTGCCACCACGGGCGGACCGCCCTCTGGGGCCAACGTCCTGACTTTC; CDR3aa: CATTGGPPSGANVLTF; v_gene: TRBV10-3; d_gene: NA; abundance: NA; j_gene: TRBJ2-6
CDR3nt: TGCAGTGCTAGAAGGGGATTGGCTAGCACAGATACGCAGTATTTT; CDR3aa: CSARRGLASTDTQYF; v_gene: TRBV20-1; d_gene: NA; abundance: NA; j_gene: TRBJ2-3
CDR3nt: TGTGCCATCAGCCCCGGGACAGGGAGGGACGAGCAGTACTTC; CDR3aa: CAISPGTGRDEQYF; v_gene: TRBV10-3; d_gene: TRBD1; abundance: NA; j_gene: TRBJ2-7
CDR3nt: TGTGCCATCAGTGCCACGGTGTATGGCAATCAGCCCCAGCATTTT; CDR3aa: CAISATVYGNQPQHF; v_gene: TRBV10-3; d_gene: NA; abundance: NA; j_gene: TRBJ1-5
CDR3nt: TGTGCCAGCAGAACCGGGACATCAGCCTCCGAGCAGTACTTC; CDR3aa: CASRTGTSASEQYF; v_gene: TRBV28; d_gene: NA; abundance: few; j_gene: TRBJ2-7
CDR3nt: TGCAGTGCTAGAATCCGGTGGGGCGGCAGGATGTTCGCGAACACCGGGGAGCTGTTTTTT; CDR3aa: CSARIRWGGRMFANTGELFF; v_gene: TRBV20-1; d_gene: NA; abundance: NA; j_gene: TRBJ2-2
CDR3nt: TGCAGCGCAGAACGGGGCTACGAGCAGTACTTC; CDR3aa: CSAERGYEQYF; v_gene: TRBV29-1; d_gene: NA; abundance: many; j_gene: TRBJ2-7
CDR3nt: TGTGCCAGCAGCTCCTCATACGAGCAGTACTTC; CDR3aa: CASSSSYEQYF; v_gene: TRBV12-3/TRBV12-4; d_gene: NA; abundance: many; j_gene: TRBJ2-7
CDR3nt: TGCGCCAGCAGCACCTGGGAGGACTCCTACAATGAGCAGTTCTTC; CDR3aa: CASSTWEDSYNEQFF; v_gene: TRBV5-1; d_gene: NA; abundance: many; j_gene: TRBJ2-1
CDR3nt: TGTGCCAGCAGTTCAGGGGGAGCCAATCAGCCCCAGCATTTT; CDR3aa: CASSSGGANQPQHF; v_gene: TRBV28; d_gene: TRBD1; abundance: NA; j_gene: TRBJ1-5
CDR3nt: TGTGCCAGCAGTCGCCGAAGGACAGCAGACTACAATGAGCAGTTCTTC; CDR3aa: CASSRRRTADYNEQFF; v_gene: TRBV28; d_gene: NA; abundance: few; j_gene: TRBJ2-1
CDR3nt: TGTGCCAGCAGCGGACAGGGGTTCAACACCGGGGAGCTGTTTTTT; CDR3aa: CASSGQGFNTGELFF; v_gene: TRBV12-3/TRBV12-4; d_gene: TRBD1; abundance: many; j_gene: TRBJ2-2
CDR3nt: TGTGCCAGCAGCCATCCACAGGGGAACACTGAAGCTTTCTTT; CDR3aa: CASSHPQGNTEAFF; v_gene: TRBV3-1; d_gene: NA; abundance: many; j_gene: TRBJ1-1
CDR3nt: TGTGCCAGCAGCTCGAAGGGGAGTGGACAGGGAGGAACCTACAATGAGCAGTTCTTC; CDR3aa: CASSSKGSGQGGTYNEQFF; v_gene: TRBV11-2; d_gene: TRBD1; abundance: many; j_gene: TRBJ2-1
CDR3nt: TGCAGTGCCCTCGGACAGGGGGCTAGCATTGGCTACACCTTC; CDR3aa: CSALGQGASIGYTF; v_gene: TRBV20-1; d_gene: TRBD1; abundance: few; j_gene: TRBJ1-2
CDR3nt: TGTGCCAGCAGCTTGAGGCTTTCACAGGCCCAAGAGACCCAGTACTTC; CDR3aa: CASSLRLSQAQETQYF; v_gene: TRBV7-8; d_gene: NA; abundance: few; j_gene: TRBJ2-5
CDR3nt: TGTGCCAGCAGCCAAGATTCTAGCACGGGGAGGTCACCCCTCCACTTT; CDR3aa: CASSQDSSTGRSPLHF; v_gene: TRBV3-1; d_gene: NA; abundance: few; j_gene: TRBJ1-6
CDR3nt: TGCGCCAGCAGCACTGGAACTGAAGCTTTCTTT; CDR3aa: CASSTGTEAFF; v_gene: TRBV5-1; d_gene: NA; abundance: many; j_gene: TRBJ1-1
CDR3nt: TGTGCCATCAGCTCAACAAAATCAGGGGATCAGCCCCAGCATTTT; CDR3aa: CAISSTKSGDQPQHF; v_gene: TRBV10-3; d_gene: NA; abundance: many; j_gene: TRBJ1-5
CDR3nt: TGTGCCAGCAGAGTAGCGGGAGTGACCGGGGAGCTGTTTTTT; CDR3aa: CASRVAGVTGELFF; v_gene: TRBV6-1; d_gene: TRBD2; abundance: NA; j_gene: TRBJ2-2
CDR3nt: TGCGCCAGCAGCGGCGACAGAACCTATGGCTACACCTTC; CDR3aa: CASSGDRTYGYTF; v_gene: TRBV4-3; d_gene: NA; abundance: few; j_gene: TRBJ1-2
CDR3nt: TGCAGCGTTGAAGGGTGGGGCTCTGAAGCTTTCTTT; CDR3aa: CSVEGWGSEAFF; v_gene: TRBV29-1; d_gene: NA; abundance: NA; j_gene: TRBJ1-1
CDR3nt: TGTGCCAGCAGCCAACAAGTGGGGGAGACCCAGTACTTC; CDR3aa: CASSQQVGETQYF; v_gene: TRBV27; d_gene: NA; abundance: NA; j_gene: TRBJ2-5
CDR3nt: TGCAGTGCTAGTCACGCTGGGGCCAACGTCCTGACTTTC; CDR3aa: CSASHAGANVLTF; v_gene: TRBV20-1; d_gene: NA; abundance: many; j_gene: TRBJ2-6
CDR3nt: TGTGCCAGCAGTTACGACAGGGGGCGGTCCGGGGAGCTGTTTTTT; CDR3aa: CASSYDRGRSGELFF; v_gene: TRBV6-5; d_gene: TRBD1; abundance: few; j_gene: TRBJ2-2
CDR3nt: TGCGCCAGCAGCCCCCTGGACAGTAGGACAGAGACCCAGTACTTC; CDR3aa: CASSPLDSRTETQYF; v_gene: TRBV5-1; d_gene: NA; abundance: NA; j_gene: TRBJ2-5
CDR3nt: TGTGCCAGCTCACCGGTGGGAGAGACCCAGTACTTC; CDR3aa: CASSPVGETQYF; v_gene: TRBV18; d_gene: NA; abundance: few; j_gene: TRBJ2-5
CDR3nt: TGTGCCAGCACCCATTTGGGGGGCTTATCAGAGACCCAGTACTTC; CDR3aa: CASTHLGGLSETQYF; v_gene: TRBV6-2/TRBV6-3; d_gene: NA; abundance: many; j_gene: TRBJ2-5
CDR3nt: TGTGCCAGCAGCTTGGTTCTCCAGGGGGAAGAGCAGTACTTC; CDR3aa: CASSLVLQGEEQYF; v_gene: TRBV5-4; d_gene: TRBD1; abundance: NA; j_gene: TRBJ2-7
CDR3nt: TGTGCCAGCAGCCCGTGGATGCTGCCTAGCACAGATACGCAGTATTTT; CDR3aa: CASSPWMLPSTDTQYF; v_gene: TRBV14; d_gene: NA; abundance: NA; j_gene: TRBJ2-3
CDR3nt: TGTGCCAGCAGCCCTACAGGGGGCTCACCCTACAATGAGCAGTTCTTC; CDR3aa: CASSPTGGSPYNEQFF; v_gene: TRBV12-3/TRBV12-4; d_gene: TRBD1; abundance: many; j_gene: TRBJ2-1
CDR3nt: TGTGCCACCAGTGATTCAACCGTCCCCACCCAGCCAGATACGCAGTATTTT; CDR3aa: CATSDSTVPTQPDTQYF; v_gene: TRBV24-1; d_gene: NA; abundance: many; j_gene: TRBJ2-3
CDR3nt: TGTGCCAGCAGTGTGACAGTTTCTGAAGCTTTCTTT; CDR3aa: CASSVTVSEAFF; v_gene: TRBV12-3/TRBV12-4; d_gene: NA; abundance: few; j_gene: TRBJ1-1
CDR3nt: TGCGCCAGCAGCTCACGGGACAGGGGAGAGCAGTACTTC; CDR3aa: CASSSRDRGEQYF; v_gene: TRBV5-1; d_gene: TRBD1; abundance: NA; j_gene: TRBJ2-7
CDR3nt: TGTGCCAGTAGTATCTCCGGGCGCGGGACAGTTAGCAATCAGCCCCAGCATTTT; CDR3aa: CASSISGRGTVSNQPQHF; v_gene: TRBV19; d_gene: TRBD1; abundance: NA; j_gene: TRBJ1-5
CDR3nt: TGTGCCACCAGTGACCTGACTAGCGGGCCCGACAATGAGCAGTTCTTC; CDR3aa: CATSDLTSGPDNEQFF; v_gene: TRBV24-1; d_gene: TRBD2; abundance: NA; j_gene: TRBJ2-1
CDR3nt: TGCAGTGCCCTTACCCACGGGAGGGGGAACACCGGGGAGCTGTTTTTT; CDR3aa: CSALTHGRGNTGELFF; v_gene: TRBV20-1; d_gene: TRBD2; abundance: NA; j_gene: TRBJ2-2
CDR3nt: TGTGCCAGCAGTGGAGCTCTAGCGGGACAGTCCTACAATGAGCAGTTCTTC; CDR3aa: CASSGALAGQSYNEQFF; v_gene: TRBV25-1; d_gene: TRBD2; abundance: few; j_gene: TRBJ2-1